These 18 T cell receptor beta chains were sequenced from one sample in a study of shared clonotypes between healthy human individuals. Sequenced by immunoSEQ multiplex PCR; TCRdb stores in-frame clones only, minus some. The data show some 980,000 clones, about 80% seen once. The sample was memory CD4+ T cells sorted from blood. Documented subset: CD45RA-negative fraction. These TCRs come from a young man in good health.

This clone appeared once. This chain joins TRBV5-1 and TRBJ2-7; no reliable D call. CDR1 is SGHRS, CDR2 YFSETQ, per germline. V was clipped by 6 bases and J by 7 bases, with 17 bases between them. There are 13 residues in the CDR3. The CDR3 DNA follows: TGCGCCAGCACCCTTGCTGGGGTTCGGGAGCAGTACTTC. Amino acids: CASTLAGVREQYF.

The J gene is TRBJ2-7, the V gene TRBV7-2; TRBD2 might be the D (5 bases). Trimming shortened V by 0 bases and J by 3 bases, and 9 bases separated the two germline ends. This CDR3 is 14 amino acids long. The germline V gene has CDR1 SGHTA and CDR2 FQGNSA. CDR3 sequence: CASSLAPSYYEQYF. Written as DNA, the CDR3 is TGTGCCAGCAGCTTAGCCCCTAGCTACTACGAGCAGTACTTC. The full variable domain, in which reference TRBV7-2 and TRBJ2-7 provide the parts outside the CDR3, is GAGVSQSPSNKVTEKGKDVELRCDPISGHTALYWYRQSLGQGLEFLIYFQGNSAPDKSGLPSDRFSAERTGGSVSTLTIQRTQQEDSAVYLCASSLAPSYYEQYFGPGTRLTVT.

A few counts support this clone. This sample includes further DNA sequences coding for the same CDR3. The chain recombines TRBV9 with TRBJ2-1; 10 positions match TRBD2. This CDR3 has 15 residues. J lost 0 bases, V lost 6 bases, and 3 bases had no gene match. CDR1 and CDR2 from the germline V gene are SGDLS and YYNGEE. The CDR3 nucleotides read TGTGCCAGCACTAGCGGGGGAAGCTCCTACAATGAGCAGTTCTTC. It is translated as CASTSGGSSYNEQFF.

Notes on this clone: This sample also contains other DNA sequences that code for the same CDR3. The rearrangement links TRBV30 to TRBJ1-2, with 9 bases fitting TRBD1. The CDR3 has 13 residues. Germline-derived CDR1 and CDR2 are GTSNPN and SVGIG (reference sequence). The junction had 7 bases not matched to a gene; V was cut back by 3 bases and J by 8 bases. In DNA, the CDR3 is TGTGCCTGGAGCGTGGGACAGGGTGGAGGCTACACCTTC. It codes for CAWSVGQGGGYTF. The full variable domain, with the rest looked up from reference TRBV30 and TRBJ1-2, is SQTIHQWPATLVQPVGSPLSLECTVEGTSNPNLYWYRQAAGRGLQLLFYSVGIGQISSEVPQNLSASRPQDRQFILSSKKLLLSDSGFYLCAWSVGQGGGYTFGSGTRLTVV.

The J gene is TRBJ2-4, the V gene TRBV11-2, with TRBD1 identical over 7 bases. The V segment lost 4 bases and the J segment 7 bases; nucleotides outside the gene matches: 4. This CDR3 region has 13 residues. Looked up from germline, CDR1 is SGHAT and CDR2 is FQNNGV. In DNA, the CDR3 is TGTGCCAGCAGCTCGACAGGGTTGAACATTCAGTACTTC. The encoded protein is CASSSTGLNIQYF.

This chain connects TRBV12-1 to TRBJ2-3. TRBV12-1 is a pseudogene segment. The CDR3 is made up of 17 amino acids. The CDR3 reads CVTGPKYGRCATDTQYF. The CDR3 bases are TGCGTAACGGGCCCAAAGTATGGACGGTGTGCCACAGATACGCAGTATTTT.

This clone was recorded once. This chain joins TRBV29-1 and TRBJ1-6; 7 bases are shared with TRBD1. Trimming at V came to 4 bases and at J to 4 bases, leaving 1 base not matched to a gene. CDR1 SQVTM and CDR2 ANQGSEA come from the germline V gene. This CDR3 has 13 residues. CDR3 residues: CSVVTGYNSPLHF. In nucleotides, the CDR3 is TGCAGCGTTGTGACAGGGTATAATTCACCCCTCCACTTT.

This rearrangement joins TRBV7-9 to TRBJ1-6, with D possibly TRBD1 on 6 matching bases. The V gene's germline CDR1 is SEHNR and CDR2 FQNEAQ (reference sequence). V was clipped by 6 bases and J by 7 bases, with 13 bases between them. The CDR3 runs 14 residues. The CDR3 DNA reads TGTGCCAGCAGGCTCGGACAGTCAAATTCACCCCTCCACTTT. This translates into CASRLGQSNSPLHF.

The genes are TRBV7-9 and TRBJ2-7, with D uncertain. Germline V CDR1 and CDR2: SEHNR, FQNEAQ (reference sequence). The CDR3 has 13 residues. Trimming stripped 1 base from V and 6 bases from J, with 10 bases between. The CDR3, as DNA: TGTGCCAGCAGCTTAGGACTCTACGGCGAGCAGTACTTC. Translation gives CASSLGLYGEQYF.

The chain employs TRBV5-1 and TRBJ2-6; no firm D call. The V gene's germline CDR1 is SGHRS and CDR2 YFSETQ. This CDR3 has 16 amino acids. V lost 2 bases and J lost 0, with 9 bases in between. The CDR3 DNA follows: TGCGCCAGCAGCTTTAATCCCAGCTCTGGGGCCAACGTCCTGACTTTC. Amino acids: CASSFNPSSGANVLTF.

As for this clone: A much larger clone differs by one base, so this may be a read error. The chain joins TRBV2 to TRBJ2-6; D not resolved. The CDR3 extends over 12 amino acids. The germline V gene encodes CDR1 SNHLY and CDR2 FYNNEI. Trimming pared 7 bases from V and 1 base from J, leaving 2 bases between. CDR3: CASKSGANVLTF. Written as DNA, the CDR3 is TGTGCCAGCAAATCTGGGGCCAACGTCCTGACTTTC. Full variable domain (outside the CDR3, taken from reference TRBV2 and TRBJ2-6): EPEVTQTPSHQVTQMGQEVILRCVPISNHLYFYWYRQILGQKVEFLVSFYNNEISEKSEIFDDQFSVERPDGSNFTLKIRSTKLEDSAMYFCASKSGANVLTFGAGSRLTVL.

The chain uses TRBV18 and TRBJ2-5; no reliable D call. The V gene's germline CDR1 is KGHSH and CDR2 LQKENI. The CDR3 runs 14 residues. Trimming pared 1 base from V and 5 bases from J, leaving 11 bases between. The DNA for the CDR3 is TGTGCCAGCTCACCACAGACTCCCCAGGAGACCCAGTACTTC. It yields the protein CASSPQTPQETQYF.

This clone was seen a handful of times. This sequence joins TRBV5-1 and TRBJ1-1; the D gene is possibly TRBD1 (6 bases). V shed 3 bases and J shed 4 bases, with 16 bases lying between them. Germline CDR1 reads SGHRS; CDR2 reads YFSETQ. There are 15 residues in the CDR3. Here the CDR3 DNA reads TGCGCCAGCAGCTCCTCAGGGGACGGACGCACTGAAGCTTTCTTT. It codes for CASSSSGDGRTEAFF.

This rearrangement joins TRBV15 to TRBJ2-2; the D gene could be TRBD1 or TRBD2 (5 bases each). The length of the CDR3 is 21 residues. Trimming took off 0 bases at V and 6 bases at J, with 29 bases between the two ends. The germline CDR1 and CDR2 sequences are LNHNV and YYDKDF (reference sequence). The CDR3 bases are TGTGCCACCAGCAGAGAAGGAAGTATAAGATCCGGGGCTGGGAAAGCCGGGGAGCTGTTTTTT. Amino acids: CATSREGSIRSGAGKAGELFF.

This chain connects TRBV10-1 to TRBJ1-5, with a possible D match to TRBD1 (6 bases). This CDR3 has 16 residues. V was pared by 2 bases and J by 5 bases, with 16 bases between. Germline CDR1 WNHNN, CDR2 SYGVQD (reference sequence). The DNA of the CDR3 is TGCGCCAGCAGTGAGGGGAAAGGGGGTCGTGATCAGCCCCAGCATTTT. Translating gives CASSEGKGGRDQPQHF.

V usage is TRBV5-1 and J usage is TRBJ1-5, with D possibly being TRBD1 (6 bases). Between the trimmed V and J ends, which lost 0 bases and 6 bases, there was a span of 13 bases. Germline assignment: CDR1 SGHRS and CDR2 YFSETQ. The CDR3 has 15 residues. The CDR3 nucleotides read TGCGCCAGCAGCTTGGAGGGGGGTGTGGGTCAGCCCCAGCATTTT. Its protein is CASSLEGGVGQPQHF.

V usage is TRBV11-2 and J usage is TRBJ1-1, with D possibly being TRBD1 (6 bases). Germline CDR1 SGHAT, CDR2 FQNNGV. The CDR3 covers 15 residues. Trimming shortened V by 3 bases and J by 0 bases, and 11 bases separated the two germline ends. The CDR3 DNA reads TGTGCCAGCAGCTTTGGACAGACGATGAACACTGAAGCTTTCTTT. The encoded protein is CASSFGQTMNTEAFF.

The chain has TRBV5-1 and TRBJ2-3; D is possibly TRBD2 (5 bases). V lost 4 bases and J 4 bases, leaving 10 bases between the germline ends. The CDR3 is made up of 13 amino acids. The germline V gene encodes CDR1 SGHRS and CDR2 YFSETQ. In nucleotides, the CDR3 is TGCGCCAGCAGCGGACTCAACGCAGATACGCAGTATTTT. The encoded protein is CASSGLNADTQYF.